This T cell receptor beta chain was recorded in a study of blood T cell repertoires in COVID-19. On the study more broadly: Sites in the United States, Italy and Spain provided acute and convalescent COVID-19 samples.

In the original analysis: Amplification of reference gene primers provided the estimated nucleated cell counts. Produced via immunoSEQ multiplex PCR; TCRdb's table is partial and in-frame only. The DNA gave D and trimming, while V, J and clone size come from that table. The sample has 80,000 to 100,000 clones; roughly nine tenths are singletons. Germline lookup yields CDR1 LGHDT and CDR2 YNNKEL (reference sequence). Trimming removed 4 bases from V and 3 bases from J; junction bases left unmatched: 23. This CDR3 has 20 residues. The sequenced sample consisted of peripheral blood. This rearrangement joins TRBV3-1 (or the pseudogene TRBV3-2) to TRBJ2-7, with 8 bases aligning to TRBD2. The TCR sequence derives from a human donor with active COVID-19. The donor label of this sample is uncertain. The CDR3 sequence: CASSLPSRASGGRDLYEQYF. DNA of the CDR3: TGTGCCAGCAGCCTCCCCTCGCGGGCGAGCGGGGGCCGGGACCTCTACGAGCAGTACTTC.